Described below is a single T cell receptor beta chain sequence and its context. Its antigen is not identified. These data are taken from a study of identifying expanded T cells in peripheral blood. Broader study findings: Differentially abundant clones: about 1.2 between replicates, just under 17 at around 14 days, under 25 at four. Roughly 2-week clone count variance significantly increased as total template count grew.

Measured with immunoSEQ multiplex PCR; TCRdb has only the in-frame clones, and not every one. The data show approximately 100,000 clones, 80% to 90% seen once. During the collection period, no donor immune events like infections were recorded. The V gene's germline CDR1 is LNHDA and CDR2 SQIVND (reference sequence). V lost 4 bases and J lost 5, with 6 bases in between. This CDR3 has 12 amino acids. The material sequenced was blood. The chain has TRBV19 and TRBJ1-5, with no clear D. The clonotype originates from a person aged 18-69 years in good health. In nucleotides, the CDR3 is TGTGCCAGTAGTAGTCAAGATCAGCCCCAGCATTTT. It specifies CASSSQDQPQHF.